This T cell receptor (beta chain) was documented in a study of T cells in Graves' hyperthyroidism and ophthalmopathy. Findings and caveats of the study: Most thyroid clonotypes with frequency above 0.001 were detected in blood.

Trimming pared 1 base from V and 4 bases from J, leaving 17 bases between. The CDR3 loop spans 17 amino acids. CDR1 is LGHDT, CDR2 YNNKEL, per germline (reference sequence). Details on this clonotype: The antigen remains unidentified.

The CDR3 regions of TCR beta were amplified from RNA transcripts. Primed by the HTBI set, a first-round RT-PCR was run on the TCR CDR3. Each CDR3 protein gets one entry after TCRdb re-called the multiplex PCR reads with MiXCR. This table holds a few hundred thousand distinct CDR3 sequences, roughly 14% found once. The V and J genes are TRBV3-1 and TRBJ2-1; maybe TRBD2 (6 bases). This TCR came from a middle-aged woman with Graves' hyperthyroidism that later progressed to Graves' ophthalmopathy. Sequenced input: blood. The CDR3 sequence is CASSQAGTPRGYNEQFF. The CDR3 DNA follows: TGTGCCAGCAGCCAAGCTGGGACTCCAAGGGGATACAATGAGCAGTTCTTC.